This is a list of T cell receptor beta chains from one sample in a study of blood T cell repertoires in COVID-19. Sequencing used immunoSEQ multiplex PCR; TCRdb keeps in-frame clones, though not all of them. The data show roughly 71,000 clones, with almost 85% seen just once and roughly 20% held by the top ten. The sample taken for sequencing was peripheral blood. The receptors were gathered from a middle-aged man with acute or convalescent COVID-19. CDR3s include the opening cysteine and the closing phenylalanine or tryptophan. A D gene is named only where the DNA matches it firmly. A clone size is listed for some rows: how often the clone was seen (once, few, many), or a class if it is expanded.

d_call j_call clone_size v_call cdr3_aa cdr3_nt
- TRBJ2-2 - TRBV6-5 CASSYSAGSGELFF TGTGCCAGCAGTTACTCAGCGGGTTCCGGGGAGCTGTTTTTT
- TRBJ2-7 - TRBV18 CASSPGSTYEQYF TGTGCCAGCTCACCAGGTTCTACCTACGAGCAGTACTTC
TRBD1 TRBJ1-2 - TRBV24-1 CATSDPGQGYGYTF TGTGCCACCAGTGATCCTGGACAGGGCTATGGCTACACCTTC
- TRBJ1-6 - TRBV6-5 CASTRGQPNSPLHF TGTGCCAGCACTCGAGGACAGCCTAATTCACCCCTCCACTTT
TRBD1 TRBJ1-3 - TRBV5-1 CASSSTTGNTIYF TGCGCCAGCAGCTCCACGACAGGGAACACCATATATTTT
- TRBJ1-2 - TRBV6-5 CASSQQAALYGYTF TGTGCCAGCAGTCAACAGGCGGCCCTCTATGGCTACACCTTC
- TRBJ1-1 - TRBV25-1 CASSETGEEVAFF TGTGCCAGCAGTGAGACAGGAGAAGAAGTGGCTTTCTTT
- TRBJ1-3 - TRBV18 CASSPGAGIENTIYF TGTGCCAGCTCACCCGGAGCGGGGATTGAAAACACCATATATTTT
- TRBJ2-3 once TRBV18 CASSPGHTDTQYF TGTGCCAGCTCACCAGGACACACAGATACGCAGTATTTT
- TRBJ2-1 - TRBV5-4 CASSLARGEQFF TGTGCCAGCAGCTTGGCTAGGGGGGAGCAGTTCTTC
- TRBJ1-3 - TRBV3-1/TRBV3-2 CASSQGGLGGNGNTIYF TGTGCCAGCAGCCAAGGCGGCTTAGGAGGGAATGGAAACACCATATATTTT
- TRBJ2-5 - TRBV2 CASSPRTAQETQYF TGTGCCAGCAGTCCCCGGACAGCTCAAGAGACCCAGTACTTC
- TRBJ2-5 - TRBV25-1 CASSDLETQYF TGTGCCAGCAGTGACCTAGAGACCCAGTACTTC
TRBD1 TRBJ2-5 - TRBV19 CASSIGTGEEETQYF TGTGCCAGTAGTATAGGGACAGGGGAGGAAGAGACCCAGTACTTC
TRBD1 TRBJ2-3 - TRBV7-3 CASSLTGGADTQYF TGTGCCAGCAGCTTGACAGGGGGCGCGGATACGCAGTATTTT
TRBD1 TRBJ2-5 few TRBV3-1/TRBV3-2 CASSQGGQGGETQYF TGTGCCAGCAGCCAAGGCGGACAGGGAGGAGAGACCCAGTACTTC
- TRBJ1-2 - TRBV20-1 CSAYPIQSYTF TGCAGTGCTTATCCAATACAGTCCTACACCTTC
- TRBJ1-2 - TRBV19 CASSIVTGRANYGYTF TGTGCCAGTAGTATCGTCACCGGGAGGGCTAACTATGGCTACACCTTC
- TRBJ1-4 - TRBV2 CASSVTGSGAWGEKLFF TGTGCCAGCAGTGTGACAGGAAGTGGCGCGTGGGGTGAAAAACTGTTTTTT
- TRBJ2-1 - TRBV6-2/TRBV6-3 CASSWPEQFF TGTGCCAGCAGTTGGCCTGAGCAGTTCTTC
TRBD1 TRBJ1-2 - TRBV14 CASSQEGTGATYGYTF TGTGCCAGCAGCCAAGAGGGGACAGGCGCTACCTATGGCTACACCTTC
- TRBJ2-1 - TRBV19 CASSRQGYNEQFF TGTGCCAGTAGTAGGCAGGGTTACAATGAGCAGTTCTTC
TRBD1 TRBJ2-1 - TRBV2 CASSGELQGGEQFF TGTGCCAGCAGTGGGGAGTTACAGGGGGGCGAGCAGTTCTTC
- TRBJ2-7 - TRBV3-1/TRBV3-2 CASSQQRGGYEQYF TGTGCCAGCAGCCAACAACGAGGGGGATACGAGCAGTACTTC
- TRBJ1-2 - TRBV5-6 CASSLAGNGYTF TGTGCCAGCAGCTTGGCAGGGAATGGCTACACCTTC
- TRBJ1-2 - TRBV2 CASTFRDNEEDGYTF TGTGCCAGCACCTTCCGGGACAATGAGGAAGATGGCTACACCTTC
TRBD2 TRBJ2-5 - TRBV7-9 CASSLIAGQETQYF TGTGCCAGCAGCTTAATAGCGGGACAAGAGACCCAGTACTTC
- TRBJ1-2 - TRBV5-4 CASSHRTGSYGYTF TGTGCCAGCAGCCACCGTACGGGTTCGTATGGCTACACCTTC
- TRBJ2-5 once TRBV24-1 CATSGTGAEGQETQYF TGTGCCACCAGTGGTACAGGGGCGGAGGGCCAAGAGACCCAGTACTTC
TRBD1 TRBJ2-5 - TRBV27 CASSLVWGQGQETQYF TGTGCCAGCAGTCTCGTCTGGGGACAGGGCCAAGAGACCCAGTACTTC
- TRBJ1-1 - TRBV4-1 CASSPGMGRGGFF TGCGCCAGCAGCCCCGGCATGGGGAGGGGCGGTTTCTTT
- TRBJ2-2 - TRBV19 CASSTSWARTGELFF TGTGCCAGTAGTACGTCCTGGGCCCGCACCGGGGAGCTGTTTTTT
- TRBJ1-1 - TRBV18 CASSPQTETLGAEAFF TGTGCCAGCTCACCACAGACAGAAACTTTAGGTGCTGAAGCTTTCTTT
TRBD1 TRBJ1-2 - TRBV30 CAWSVLGRGREIGYTF TGTGCCTGGAGTGTACTCGGCAGGGGGCGAGAGATTGGCTACACCTTC
TRBD1 TRBJ1-4 - TRBV6-6 CASRRQGGSEKLFF TGTGCCAGCAGGCGACAGGGGGGTTCTGAAAAACTGTTTTTT
TRBD2 TRBJ2-3 many TRBV4-2 CASSQDPAGGTDTQYF TGTGCCAGCAGCCAAGACCCGGCGGGGGGCACAGATACGCAGTATTTT
TRBD2 TRBJ2-3 - TRBV6-6 CASSDSGGPDTQYF TGTGCCAGCAGTGACAGCGGGGGGCCAGATACGCAGTATTTT
- TRBJ2-6 once TRBV5-8 CASSLGLDSHSGANVLTF TGTGCCAGCAGCTTGGGTCTGGACAGCCACTCTGGGGCCAACGTCCTGACTTTC
TRBD1 TRBJ2-3 - TRBV13 CASSSGQLMYTQYF TGTGCCAGCAGCTCGGGACAGCTCATGTATACGCAGTATTTT
TRBD2 TRBJ2-1 once TRBV11-3 CASSPSGGTYNEQFF TGTGCCAGCAGCCCTAGCGGGGGAACCTACAATGAGCAGTTCTTC
- TRBJ1-1 - TRBV19 CASNPSSSGRTSPEAFF TGTGCCAGTAACCCTTCTAGCTCCGGCAGGACTTCCCCTGAAGCTTTCTTT
TRBD1 TRBJ1-1 - TRBV19 CASMERGDRGYSGKNTEAFF TGTGCCAGTATGGAGAGAGGGGACAGGGGGTACTCCGGGAAGAACACTGAAGCTTTCTTT
TRBD2 TRBJ2-7 - TRBV6-5 CASSSRGLASYEQYF TGTGCCAGCAGTTCCCGGGGACTAGCGTCCTACGAGCAGTACTTC
TRBD1 TRBJ2-7 - TRBV18 CASSPTGSSYEQYF TGTGCCAGCTCACCGACAGGGAGTTCCTACGAGCAGTACTTC
- TRBJ2-1 - TRBV3-1/TRBV3-2 CASSQEPSGYEQFF TGTGCCAGCAGCCAAGAACCGTCTGGCTATGAGCAGTTCTTC
TRBD1 TRBJ1-6 - TRBV11-2 CASRYSGTGFFGNSPLHF TGTGCCAGCAGATATTCCGGGACAGGGTTTTTTGGTAATTCACCCCTCCACTTT
TRBD2 TRBJ2-2 - TRBV5-1 CASSPGLAGVTGELFF TGCGCCAGCAGCCCGGGACTAGCGGGGGTCACCGGGGAGCTGTTTTTT
- TRBJ1-1 few TRBV6-5 CATLRGAMNTEAFF TGTGCCACCTTACGGGGGGCGATGAACACTGAAGCTTTCTTT
TRBD2 TRBJ2-1 - TRBV4-2 CASSQGISGGVIQQFF TGTGCCAGCAGCCAAGGTATTAGCGGGGGGGTCATTCAGCAGTTCTTC
TRBD1 TRBJ2-4 - TRBV19 CASSIGTWDRQNIQYF TGTGCCAGTAGTATCGGCACCTGGGACAGGCAAAACATTCAGTACTTC
- TRBJ2-1 - TRBV29-1 CSVESQFNEQFF TGCAGCGTTGAATCACAATTCAATGAGCAGTTCTTC
- TRBJ1-1 - TRBV5-1 CASSPEDLDGNTEAFF TGCGCCAGCAGCCCGGAGGACCTAGACGGGAACACTGAAGCTTTCTTT
- TRBJ2-1 - TRBV6-4 CASSDERGNEQFF TGTGCCAGCAGTGACGAGCGTGGCAATGAGCAGTTCTTC
TRBD1 TRBJ2-7 - TRBV10-3 CAISEATGVGYEQYF TGTGCCATCAGTGAGGCGACAGGGGTGGGCTACGAGCAGTACTTC
- TRBJ2-7 - TRBV28 CASSLGPSWEQYF TGTGCCAGCAGTTTAGGGCCGTCTTGGGAGCAGTACTTC
- TRBJ2-7 - TRBV5-1 CASSLDPEGANEQYF TGCGCCAGCAGCTTGGACCCAGAGGGAGCGAACGAGCAGTACTTC
- TRBJ1-6 - TRBV15 CATSRDSRSPLHF TGTGCCACCAGCAGAGATTCCCGTTCACCCCTCCACTTT